This T cell receptor (beta chain) stems from a study of cytomegalovirus exposure and HLA in healthy donors. Overall study: In a later analysis, it was reported that the 110 or so validation repertoires had been produced on the same platform as the 500 to 850 repertoires belonging to the first cohort.

A remark on this clone: The antigen is unknown.

Profiling relied on immunoSEQ multiplex PCR, and the TCRdb table lists in-frame clones only, not all of them. The sample has more than 200,000 clones, 90% seen once. Study-wide findings and caveats: The tendency of first-cohort TCR clusters to co-occur in the 120 or so validation repertoires was the finding of a later analysis. A classifier reportedly called cytomegalovirus status with high sensitivity and specificity. Under in vitro conditions, three CMV-associated chains were confirmed as specific for CMV antigens.

The clonotype originates from a woman between 25 and 40 years old in good health and CMV-seronegative. The sample comprised PBMCs.

The CDR3 DNA sequence: TGTGCCAGCAGCCAGACTAGCGGGAGTTTCGAGCAGTACTTC. Protein product: CASSQTSGSFEQYF. The chain has TRBV6-1 and TRBJ2-7, with 12 bases aligning to TRBD2. Per germline, CDR1 MNHNS and CDR2 SASEGT. After removal of 6 bases from V and 6 bases from J, the junction contained 6 bases not matched to a gene. The CDR3 runs 14 residues.